This T cell receptor (beta chain) came from a study of blood T cell repertoires in COVID-19. Study as a whole: COVID-19 samples, acute and convalescent, were from the United States, Italy and Spain. T cells, B-cell-depleted T cells, or PBMCs supplied cDNA or gDNA.

CDR1 LNHDA and CDR2 SQIVND come from the germline V gene (reference sequence). This CDR3 has 14 amino acids. Trimming shortened V by 1 base and J by 6 bases, and 9 bases separated the two germline ends. In the original processing: Estimation of nucleated cell counts was performed using reference gene primer amplification. TCRdb's table, derived via immunoSEQ multiplex PCR, lists solely in-frame clones and lacks some. For V, J and clone size, that table is used; D and trimming come from the DNA. Altogether nearly 300,000 clones are present, nearly 90% being singletons, with the ten largest covering 2.5% to 3%. A case of COVID-19 had been met by exposed participants within 2 weeks before study entry.

This receptor was obtained from a woman aged 50 to 65 who had been exposed to COVID-19. Material: PBMCs or T cells enriched from blood (not recorded which). The rearrangement joins TRBV19 to TRBJ2-2, with D maybe TRBD2 (6 bases). The CDR3 DNA follows: TGTGCCAGTAGTATAGGTCCGGGGGCCGGGGAGCTGTTTTTT. This translates into CASSIGPGAGELFF. The full variable domain, its missing parts supplied by reference TRBV19 and TRBJ2-2, is DGGITQSPKYLFRKEGQNVTLSCEQNLNHDAMYWYRQDPGQGLRLIYYSQIVNDFQKGDIAEGYSVSREKKESFPLTVTSAQKNPTAFYLCASSIGPGAGELFFGEGSRLTVL.